A single T cell receptor (beta chain) is shown here with its context. Its specific antigen is unknown. Base qualities were left out, and no much larger clone turns up one base away. In total, more than 500 healthy bone marrow donors made up the cohort. Cohort members were all nominally healthy when sampled, although unrecorded immune exposures were likely present. The donor was CMV seropositive and was included in the group of about 290 seropositive cohort members. A peripheral blood sample was collected from each donor, and TCR beta sequencing was performed on peripheral blood mononuclear cells. The Qiagen DNeasy Blood Extraction Kit was used to extract genomic DNA from the blood cell samples. Reading the germline V gene (reference sequence) gives CDR1 MNHEY and CDR2 SMNVEV. Taken from cysteine to phenylalanine, the CDR3 has 17 residues. The read is trimmed to its CDR3 DNA, 51 bases read in frame from base 1. V is trimmed back by 5 bases and J by 0 bases, and the junction contains 9 bases that no gene match accounts for.

The entry originates in a study of cytomegalovirus exposure and HLA in healthy donors (dated by TCRdb to about 2017). Looking at the study overall: An earlier analysis of some 600 of the donors reported under 300 Gb of sequence data and 90 million to 120 million unique TCR beta sequences obtained from about 179 million T cells. An early release covering about 600 HLA-typed donors comprised approximately 300 gigabases of sequencing data and around 80 million unique TCR sequences. Of the approximately 370 genotyped donors, approximately 81% were placed in the genetic ancestry cluster associated with self-reported Caucasian donors. The study was designed to test whether signatures of past pathogen exposure could be identified by cataloging public T cell receptors. The T cell repertoires of 666 subjects were profiled by immunosequencing and related to cytomegalovirus serostatus. In addition to the first cohort of around 670 subjects, a separate validation cohort of 120 different subjects was used. High-throughput TCR immunosequencing, statistical association of individual TCRs with disease status, and machine learning were combined to predict cytomegalovirus infection status. To study patterns of TCR occurrence, a later analysis re-analyzed previously published TCR beta repertoires from more than 550 donors and added high-resolution HLA genotyping. Rather than drawing on any new phenotypic data, the later analysis identified candidate immune exposures from TCR beta sequences and the way those sequences occurred across donors. An earlier analysis of 500 to 650 of the donors applied high-throughput TCR beta sequencing to assess whether each TCR beta V gene segment acted as functional or pseudogenic. Alongside the repertoire data, information on donor age, sex, ethnicity and CMV serostatus was compiled. Genome-wide SNP genotypes for about 65% of the 666 donors were used in a later genetic analysis, which treated that subset as a discovery cohort. Every discovery cohort repertoire had been produced on one sequencing platform. Both class I and class II loci were covered by HLA typing, at four-digit resolution. Typing coverage varied by locus: about 620-640 donors for A, B, C, DRB1 and DQB1; approximately 520 for DQA1; about 600 for DPA1; roughly 450 for DPB1. Roughly 5 DR-DQ haplotypes were handled as single units for association and clustering because linkage in the cohort was strong. On average, around 240,000 unique TCR beta nucleotide sequences were sequenced per donor among some 430 genotyped donors of the cohort, with roughly 18% of those sequences being non-productive.

The library was obtained by the immunoSEQ multiplex PCR assay. The multiplex PCR relied on a mix of 60 forward primers for TCR Vbeta segments and 13 reverse primers for TCR Jbeta segments. Amplification of the CDR3 region of rearranged TCR beta genes was performed with a multiplex PCR assay on genomic DNA. On the Illumina HiSeq System, the amplified TCR beta libraries were sequenced as 87-base-pair reads. The original pipeline was this. In a later analysis, tens of millions of unique TCR beta chains were counted across the 666 repertoires, and roughly 11 million of these chains were shared by at least two donors. To remove PCR and sequencing errors, raw reads were error-corrected and collapsed into unique sequences using a nearest-neighbor algorithm that merged closely related sequences. V, D and J gene segments were assigned by aligning CDR3 sequences to IMGT reference sequences. For a sequence to be retained, at least a six-nucleotide match to both a V gene segment and a J gene segment was required. Rearrangements were classified as productive when the CDR3 lacked stop codons and remained in frame with V and J, and all other rearrangements were classified as non-productive. CDR3 was defined according to IMGT convention as the region running from the second conserved V-encoded cysteine to the conserved J-encoded phenylalanine. Sequences without an unambiguous match to a single V gene segment were excluded from the earlier analysis of approximately 600 of the donors. In an earlier analysis of 587 of the donors, V segments were called functional above 56.7% productive rearrangements and were called segregating when the between-donor standard deviation exceeded 5%. A statistical classification framework was developed to diagnose cytomegalovirus status using the catalog of TCR beta chain sequences. A later analysis assigned V and J genes by comparing TCR nucleotide sequences with IMGT/GENE-DB human TR gene sequences. A later analysis assigned CDR3 sequences and most-parsimonious VDJ recombination scenarios with the TCRdist pipeline. In a later analysis, each TCR beta chain was defined by its CDR3 amino acid sequence together with its V-gene family, and reads without a unique V-gene family were excluded. As a way to deal with suspected cross-contamination and a sequencing artifact, a later analysis dropped 450 to 600 nucleotide sequences that were highly shared and had low generation probability. In a later analysis, a clonal expansion index was calculated for each public chain from normalized within-repertoire ranks of inferred template counts. In a later analysis, generation probabilities were computed using a VDJ recombination model fitted to out-of-frame rearrangements, and the results were checked against IGoR. In a later analysis, TCR-TCR, TCR-HLA and TCR-CMV co-occurrence was scored with hypergeometric tests, and a repertoire-size bias correction was applied to TCR pairs. A later analysis estimated false discovery rates by permuting HLA or CMV assignments 20 times. In a later analysis, co-occurring TCRs were grouped with DBSCAN, and TCRdist sequence similarity was added when clustering was performed within HLA-allele-positive subsets. For co-occurrence clustering, repertoires with fewer than 30,000 or more than 120,000 public chains were excluded, along with about five repertoires with anomalous nucleotide sharing. TCRdb mirrors the immuneACCESS table, restricted to in-frame sequences. Some clones are absent from its copies; in checked studies, under half trace to an unresolved V gene, and the reason for the others is unknown. For V, J and clone size, that table is used; D and trimming come from the DNA. The sample table shows 150,000 to 200,000 clones, and 78% are seen once. 12% to 15% of the sample rests with the top ten.

Points the paper makes about the study in general: While some public TCRs were present in many individuals, most TCR sequences turned up only very rarely across donors. In a later analysis, TCR association rates were found to vary across HLA loci, with the most associated TCRs seen for DRB1 alleles and the fewest for HLA-C alleles. In a later genetic analysis, a missense DCLRE1C variant was associated with V-gene and J-gene trimming of TCR beta chains, and the association was replicated in an independent cohort. Cytomegalovirus status was reported to be diagnosed by the classifier with high specificity and sensitivity in both the original and validation cohorts. Correlated functional status among segregating V segments might reflect linkage disequilibrium, but an unknown experimental factor could not be ruled out. In a later genetic analysis, fewer N-insertions in productive TCRs were reported among donors in an Asian-associated ancestry cluster than the roughly 670-donor mean. A further reported finding was that TCR beta sequences accurately predicted the HLA-A and HLA-B alleles for most subjects in the first cohort. In an earlier analysis of some 550 of the donors, most TCR beta V segments were observed in productive rearrangements about 87% or about 30% of the time, broadly matching IMGT annotations. In a later analysis, several top co-occurrence clusters were reported to appear linked to parvovirus B19, influenza, CMV and Epstein-Barr virus. The 87-base-pair reads could not distinguish some IMGT-functional V segments, including TRBV6-2 and TRBV6-3, so those segments were excluded. The study listed approximately 160 TCR beta chains as associated with cytomegalovirus. Seventeen rarely observed V segments, including chromosome 9 orphons, were excluded from the earlier analysis of a few hundred of the donors because counts were too low. Compared with equally common non-associated chains, HLA-associated TCR beta chains in a later analysis were more clonally expanded and had lower generation probabilities. The cohort was sequenced for TCR beta chains only, and without alpha or paired-chain data the features that could be detected were limited. The sequencing pipeline was judged likely to have produced a cluster of highly shared sequence variants as a technical artifact. Because HLA typing was missing for some donors at each locus, association tests included only the typed subset. Most CMV-associated TCR beta chains appeared to be HLA-restricted in a later analysis, and the HLA associations seemed to be driven largely by CMV exposure. CMV serostatus was the only immune exposure information available for the cohort. Three of the identified cytomegalovirus-associated TCR beta chains were confirmed in vitro to be specific for cytomegalovirus antigens. Roughly uniform sequencing depth across donors was assumed in presence/absence analyses, although this assumption may not hold. In a later analysis, 16,951 TCR beta sequences were associated with specific HLA alleles at a false discovery rate of 0.05. Assigning TCR associations to individual alleles was difficult when HLA alleles, especially DR and DQ, strongly co-occurred. According to the authors, the approach could potentially be generalized to other disease states and immunological phenotypes.

Here the chain combines TRBV27 and TRBJ1-5; 8 of the junction bases match TRBD1. Specimen: PBMCs. This receptor was taken from a woman younger than 45 in good health and CMV-seropositive. The nucleotide sequence reads as follows: TGTGCCAGCAGTCCGCGGACAGGGCTGCTTAGCAATCAGCCCCAGCATTTT. The encoded protein is CASSPRTGLLSNQPQHF.